A single sample gave rise to the 24 T cell receptor beta chains below, sequenced in a study of blood T cell repertoires in COVID-19. Libraries were prepared by immunoSEQ multiplex PCR; TCRdb keeps only in-frame clonotypes and omits some of them. This table holds over 600,000 clones, about 90% found once. Sequenced: peripheral blood. Receptors originate from a woman between 18 and 29 years old with acute or convalescent COVID-19.

The chain joins TRBV6-2 or TRBV6-3 to TRBJ1-2; D gene unclear. The CDR3 is 13 amino acids. The V gene lost 2 bases and the J gene lost 3 bases, with 7 bases spanning the gap. The germline gives CDR1 MNHEY, CDR2 SVGEGT. CDR3 sequence (DNA): TGTGCCAGCAGTTACAAACTACACTATGGCTACACCTTC. Amino acids: CASSYKLHYGYTF.

The rearrangement uses TRBV7-9 and TRBJ2-3; 9 nucleotides agree with TRBD1. Trimming cost V 3 bases and J 3 bases; bases outside gene matches: 7. Per germline, CDR1 SEHNR and CDR2 FQNEAQ (reference sequence). This CDR3 comprises 16 residues. As DNA, the CDR3 is TGTGCCAGCAGCTTCTGGACGGGACAGGGTACAGATACGCAGTATTTT. It yields the protein CASSFWTGQGTDTQYF.

The chain is built from TRBV7-2 and TRBJ1-1; 7 bases fit TRBD1. Germline lookup yields CDR1 SGHTA and CDR2 FQGNSA. There are 11 residues in the CDR3. Unmatched junction bases numbered 3, after V lost 3 bases and J lost 11 bases. CDR3 sequence (DNA): TGTGCCAGCAGCTTCGGGACAGATGCTTTCTTT. It translates to CASSFGTDAFF.

The chain has TRBV28 and TRBJ1-4; D is perhaps TRBD1 (6 bases). With 5 bases removed from V and 7 bases from J, the gap between germline ends came to 20 bases. The germline gives CDR1 MDHEN, CDR2 SYDVKM. The CDR3 contains 16 residues. CDR3 bases: TGTGCCAGCAGTCCAGGGATTGGGACATTTGCTGAAAAACTGTTTTTT. This encodes CASSPGIGTFAEKLFF.

This sequence joins TRBV5-1 and TRBJ1-3; a possible D gene is TRBD1 (6 bases). The V and J ends lost 0 bases and 4 bases respectively, with 14 bases between them. This CDR3 comprises 16 residues. Germline V gene data show CDR1 as SGHRS and CDR2 as YFSETQ. The CDR3 DNA follows: TGCGCCAGCAGCTTGGGATTGGGGGCTTCCGGAAACACCATATATTTT. Its protein is CASSLGLGASGNTIYF.

The chain joins TRBV4-3 to TRBJ2-1; 11 bases agree with TRBD2. CDR1 and CDR2 from the germline V gene are LGHNA and YSLEER. J was trimmed by 5 bases and V by 2 bases; bases with no gene match: 2. This CDR3 region has 15 residues. This chain's CDR3 is CASSQRLAGNNEQFF. The CDR3 DNA is TGCGCCAGCAGCCAACGACTAGCGGGGAACAATGAGCAGTTCTTC.

A single count supports this clone. The rearrangement links TRBV3-1 (or the pseudogene TRBV3-2) to TRBJ2-2; TRBD2 aligns across 11 bases. The CDR3 is 23 residues long. Losses at the gene ends were 1 base for V and 0 bases for J; bases not matched to a gene: 19. Germline V gene data show CDR1 as LGHDT and CDR2 as YNNKEL (reference sequence). CDR3 residues: CASSQGPLTPGASGGSNTGELFF. The CDR3 nucleotides are TGTGCCAGCAGCCAAGGCCCGCTGACGCCGGGGGCTAGCGGGGGGTCGAACACCGGGGAGCTGTTTTTT.

The V gene is TRBV27, the J gene TRBJ1-2; no clear D gene. CDR1 is MNHEY, CDR2 SMNVEV, per germline (reference sequence). V was pared by 5 bases and J by 3 bases, with 16 bases between. The CDR3 length is 15 residues. The CDR3 DNA follows: TGTGCCAGCAGTCTACTCTCCGACACCTACTATGGCTACACCTTC. This encodes CASSLLSDTYYGYTF.

This clone has a single count. The rearrangement links TRBV5-1 to TRBJ2-7; D remains unclear. V was shortened by 4 bases and J by 0 bases, with 11 bases between the two germline ends. Germline V gene lookup returns CDR1 SGHRS and CDR2 YFSETQ. The CDR3 has 14 residues. DNA for the CDR3: TGCGCCAGCAGCCCCCCTGACTTCTCCTACGAGCAGTACTTC. Translation gives CASSPPDFSYEQYF.

The chain couples TRBV7-3 to TRBJ2-1; 10 positions agree with TRBD2. The V segment lost 0 bases and the J segment 7 bases; nucleotides outside the gene matches: 9. CDR3 length: 17 amino acids. CDR1 and CDR2 (germline): SGHTA, FQGTGA. The DNA for the CDR3 is TGTGCCAGCAGCTTAACCTCTAGCGGGGGAGCGCTTAATGAGCAGTTCTTC. Translated, it gives CASSLTSSGGALNEQFF.

The chain recombines TRBV5-4 with TRBJ1-2; D is possibly TRBD1 (5 bases). The CDR3 is 13 residues long. V was shortened by 4 bases and J by 4 bases, with 11 bases between the two germline ends. Germline V gene sequence: CDR1 SGHNT, CDR2 YYREEE (reference sequence). CDR3 DNA sequence: TGTGCCAGCAGCGACCGACAGAGCTATGGCTACACCTTC. Amino acids: CASSDRQSYGYTF.

This rearrangement joins TRBV28 to TRBJ2-1, with D possibly matching TRBD1 (6 bases). V gave up 6 bases and J gave up 0 bases, with 18 bases separating them. Germline-derived CDR1 and CDR2 are MDHEN and SYDVKM. The CDR3 is 17 amino acids. The CDR3 nucleotides are TGTGCCAGCAGCCACCTATACAGGGAGAGCTCCTACAATGAGCAGTTCTTC. Protein: CASSHLYRESSYNEQFF.

The rearrangement links TRBV6-5 to TRBJ1-1; D possibly corresponds to TRBD1 (6 bases). Per the germline V gene, CDR1 is MNHEY and CDR2 is SVGAGI. The V and J ends lost 2 bases and 11 bases respectively, with 15 bases between them. This CDR3 comprises 13 residues. CDR3 loop: CASSYRDTRGAFF. CDR3 nucleotide sequence: TGTGCCAGCAGTTACCGGGACACACGTGGGGCTTTCTTT.

J is TRBJ2-1 and V is TRBV1; TRBD2, the D gene given by the table, was not confirmed from the DNA. TRBV1 is reported as a pseudogene. The CDR3 is made up of 18 amino acids. The CDR3 spells CTSSQGASGGNIYNEQFF. In nucleotides, the CDR3 is TGCACCAGCAGCCAAGGGGCTAGCGGGGGGAACATCTACAATGAGCAGTTCTTC.

The chain uses TRBV4-1 and TRBJ2-2, with D perhaps TRBD1 (5 bases). The V gene's germline CDR1 is MGHRA and CDR2 YSYEKL. Trimming shortened V by 3 bases and J by 13 bases, and 12 bases separated the two germline ends. The CDR3 is 12 residues long. The CDR3 loop reads CASSQDNLGLFF. The CDR3 DNA is TGCGCCAGCAGCCAGGACAACCTGGGGCTGTTTTTT.

The chain combines TRBV12-3 or TRBV12-4 with TRBJ1-4; D is perhaps TRBD1 (5 bases). Trimming shortened V by 5 bases and J by 12 bases, and 16 bases separated the two germline ends. The length of the CDR3 is 13 residues. This chain's CDR3 is CASSPNAGLQLFF. CDR3 coding DNA: TGTGCCAGCAGTCCCAACGCAGGGTTGCAACTGTTTTTT.

The V call is TRBV29-1, the J call TRBJ2-7; 9 bases align to TRBD1. The CDR3 runs 14 residues. V shed 5 bases and J 2 bases; nucleotides not matched to a gene: 7. Germline V gene data show CDR1 as SQVTM and CDR2 as ANQGSEA. The CDR3 here is CSVTGTGLPYEQYF. As DNA, the CDR3 is TGCAGCGTTACGGGGACAGGGTTACCCTACGAGCAGTACTTC.

This chain links TRBV5-1 with TRBJ1-2; unclear D gene. The germline V and J ends were trimmed by 0 bases and 3 bases, with 12 bases remaining between them. CDR1 SGHRS and CDR2 YFSETQ come from the germline V gene. The CDR3 has 15 residues. The CDR3 DNA sequence: TGCGCCAGCAGCTTGGTGGCGGAGGGTGACTATGGCTACACCTTC. It is translated as CASSLVAEGDYGYTF.

V gene TRBV29-1 combines with J gene TRBJ2-7, with 9 bases aligning to TRBD2. From germline, CDR1 is SQVTM and CDR2 ANQGSEA. CDR3 size: 13 residues. The V segment lost 7 bases and the J segment 5 bases; nucleotides outside the gene matches: 9. CDR3 residues: CSAVGGGANEQYF. The CDR3 DNA follows: TGCAGCGCCGTGGGCGGGGGGGCGAACGAGCAGTACTTC.

The chain couples TRBV28 to TRBJ1-6; TRBD1 aligns across 9 bases. CDR1 and CDR2 (germline): MDHEN, SYDVKM. CDR3 size: 18 residues. J lost 7 bases, V lost 2 bases, and 12 bases had no gene match. CDR3 bases: TGTGCCAGCAGTTTAATAGGAGAGGGGACAGGGCAAAATTCACCCCTCCACTTT. The encoded protein is CASSLIGEGTGQNSPLHF.

The chain employs TRBV5-4 and TRBJ1-6; D gene ambiguous. The germline gives CDR1 SGHNT, CDR2 YYREEE (reference sequence). CDR3 length equals 14 residues. Deletions cut 0 bases from V and 7 bases from J, with 8 bases between. The CDR3 reads CASSLETANSPLHF. CDR3 sequence (DNA): TGTGCCAGCAGCTTGGAGACTGCCAATTCACCCCTCCACTTT.

A single count supports this clone. The gene calls are TRBV9 and TRBJ1-2; possibly TRBD1 for D (5 bases). This CDR3 is built from 14 residues. Germline loops: CDR1 SGDLS, CDR2 YYNGEE. V shed 4 bases and J shed 6 bases, with 16 bases lying between them. The CDR3 spells CASSPFLGLDGYTF. The CDR3 DNA follows: TGTGCCAGCAGCCCCTTTCTGGGGCTGGATGGCTACACCTTC.

The V call is TRBV28, the J call TRBJ2-7; 8 bases are shared with TRBD2. V was clipped by 6 bases and J by 2 bases; unmatched bases: 3. The CDR3 has 13 residues. CDR1 and CDR2 (germline): MDHEN, SYDVKM. The CDR3 DNA reads TGTGCCAGCAGCAGACTAGCGACCTACGAGCAGTACTTC. It is translated as CASSRLATYEQYF.

The J gene is TRBJ1-1, the V gene TRBV5-1; TRBD1 might be the D (5 bases). Trimming shortened V by 5 bases and J by 0 bases, and 11 bases separated the two germline ends. Germline V CDR1 and CDR2: SGHRS, YFSETQ. The CDR3 spans 14 residues. Here the CDR3 reads CASSETAMNTEAFF. The DNA for the CDR3 is TGCGCCAGCAGTGAGACAGCAATGAACACTGAAGCTTTCTTT.